This T cell receptor (beta chain) was documented in a study of PD-1 blockade in mismatch repair-deficient tumors. Regarding this clone: The junction and the germline gene differ at one end; a read error may be behind it.

Germline-derived CDR1 and CDR2 are SGHNT and YYREEE (reference sequence). The CDR3 is 12 amino acids. Libraries were prepared by immunoSEQ multiplex PCR; TCRdb keeps only in-frame clonotypes and omits some of them. The table shows nearly 25,000 clones, with about 83% occurring only once. This sequence originates from an adult with mismatch repair-deficient cancer. The material sequenced was peripheral blood, taken 12 weeks after starting pembrolizumab. The chain carries TRBV5-4 and TRBJ1-2; D gene ambiguous. CDR3 loop: CASSPPAGRLVF. The CDR3 DNA is TGTGCCAGCAGCCCACCCGCAGGCCGTTTAGTCTTC.